These 25 T cell receptor beta chains share one sample of origin, sequenced in a study of Ad26.COV2.S vaccination and SARS-CoV-2 variants listed by TCRdb under 2021. Library method: the immunoSEQ multiplex PCR assay. TCRdb stores this immuneACCESS table with in-frame sequences only. Part of the clones is absent; in the studies checked, under half of the shortfall reflects unresolved V genes, and no reason is known for the rest. Here the sample has about 350,000 clones; about 91% occur a single time. Together, the top ten hold about 3.9% of the sample. The time point label here, explained by the study, means: individuals recovered from natural SARS-CoV-2 infection. Sample: peripheral blood, taken after recovery from COVID-19. The receptors stem from a human donor who had recovered from COVID-19.

The chain employs TRBV2 and TRBJ1-5; D is ambiguous. CDR1 and CDR2 (germline): SNHLY, FYNNEI. V was clipped by 7 bases and J by 2 bases, with 18 bases between them. The CDR3 length is 16 residues. CDR3 amino acids: CASKGSVRGGNQPQHF. DNA of the CDR3: TGTGCCAGCAAAGGGTCCGTAAGAGGAGGCAATCAGCCCCAGCATTTT.

The gene calls are TRBV12-3 or TRBV12-4 and TRBJ2-7, with 10 bases matching TRBD2. The CDR3 contains 13 residues. J gave up 13 bases and V 1 base, and 7 bases lay outside the gene matches. The CDR3, as DNA: TGTGCCAGCAGTTTAGAGCCTAGCGGGGGCCGCTACTTC. This translates into CASSLEPSGGRYF.

V is TRBV28 and J is TRBJ1-4; 10 bases are shared with TRBD1. The CDR3 extends over 17 amino acids. Germline CDR1 is MDHEN and CDR2 is SYDVKM. The trim removed 6 bases at V and 7 bases at J, leaving 14 bases unmatched. In nucleotides, the CDR3 is TGTGCCAGCAGCACCGACAGGGGGCACGAAAGTACTGAAAAACTGTTTTTT. This encodes CASSTDRGHESTEKLFF.

V is TRBV19 and J is TRBJ1-5; maybe TRBD1 (6 bases). V was cut by 3 bases and J by 6 bases, with 15 bases left in between. Looked up from germline, CDR1 is LNHDA and CDR2 is SQIVND (reference sequence). The CDR3 spans 15 residues. The CDR3 DNA follows: TGTGCCAGTAGTATCGGGGGCGCGGCGGCTCAGCCCCAGCATTTT. It specifies CASSIGGAAAQPQHF.

The J gene is TRBJ1-4, the V gene TRBV28; possibly TRBD1 for D (5 bases). Looked up from germline, CDR1 is MDHEN and CDR2 is SYDVKM. V was cut by 5 bases and J by 8 bases, with 21 bases left in between. The CDR3 consists of 16 residues. CDR3 in amino acids: CASSPPGTTGWEKLFF. Written as DNA, the CDR3 is TGTGCCAGCAGTCCCCCTGGGACGACTGGGTGGGAAAAACTGTTTTTT.

The V and J genes are TRBV7-6 and TRBJ1-6; a weak D match, TRBD1 (5 bases). The V end lost 5 bases, the J end lost 8 bases, and 19 bases lay between the germline ends. The CDR3 spans 16 residues. Germline V gene lookup returns CDR1 SGHVS and CDR2 FNYEAQ. CDR3 sequence reads: CASSPSLDSLDSPLHF. The CDR3 DNA sequence: TGTGCCAGCAGCCCTTCCCTCGACAGTCTCGATTCACCCCTCCACTTT.

V usage is TRBV18 and J usage is TRBJ2-2; D remains unclear. V was trimmed by 0 bases and J by 1 base, leaving 6 bases between them. CDR3 length: 15 amino acids. CDR1 KGHSH and CDR2 LQKENI come from the germline V gene. The CDR3 DNA reads TGTGCCAGCTCACCACCAGGCCTGAACACCGGGGAGCTGTTTTTT. Amino acids: CASSPPGLNTGELFF.

V gene TRBV7-6 combines with J gene TRBJ1-4; possible D gene TRBD1, 6 bases. Germline V CDR1 and CDR2: SGHVS, FNYEAQ. This CDR3 region has 16 residues. The V and J ends lost 4 bases and 0 bases respectively, with 12 bases between them. The DNA for the CDR3 is TGTGCCAGCAGCTCCGGGACACCTGCAACTAATGAAAAACTGTTTTTT. It codes for CASSSGTPATNEKLFF.

The V call is TRBV5-4, the J call TRBJ1-4, with 7 positions matching TRBD1. Trimming took 9 bases from V and 5 from J; bases not matched to a gene: 7. The CDR3 runs 13 residues. Germline-derived CDR1 and CDR2 are SGHNT and YYREEE (reference sequence). The CDR3 DNA sequence: TGTGCCACCGGGACAGTCGGGAATGAAAAACTGTTTTTT. Its translation: CATGTVGNEKLFF. The whole variable domain, remainder taken from reference TRBV5-4 and TRBJ1-4, is ETGVTQSPTHLIKTRGQQVTLRCSSQSGHNTVSWYQQALGQGPQFIFQYYREEENGRGNFPPRFSGLQFPNYSSELNVNALELDDSALYLCATGTVGNEKLFFGSGTQLSVL.

This clone has a single count. The V call is TRBV5-8, the J call TRBJ1-1; D possibly corresponds to TRBD1 (6 bases). The length of the CDR3 is 14 residues. Deletions cut 4 bases from V and 1 base from J, with 11 bases between. Germline loops: CDR1 SGHTS, CDR2 YDEGEE. DNA of the CDR3: TGTGCCAGCAGCCCGACAGGCCCGAACACTGAAGCTTTCTTT. It codes for CASSPTGPNTEAFF.

This clone was seen a single time. The chain uses TRBV19 and TRBJ2-6; tentative D call: TRBD1 (5 bases). Germline loops: CDR1 LNHDA, CDR2 SQIVND (reference sequence). V lost 3 bases, J lost 0 bases, and 6 bases lay in between. The CDR3 sequence is 15 residues long. CDR3 loop: CASSMDTSGANVLTF. CDR3 sequence (DNA): TGTGCCAGTAGTATGGACACCTCTGGGGCCAACGTCCTGACTTTC.

This clone occurred once. The J gene is TRBJ1-5, the V gene TRBV4-3; 7 bases match TRBD1. There are 15 residues in the CDR3. Germline-derived CDR1 and CDR2 are LGHNA and YSLEER. V lost 0 bases to trimming and J lost 6 bases; unmatched junction nucleotides: 5. CDR3: CASSQERGRGQPQHF. CDR3 coding DNA: TGCGCCAGCAGCCAAGAGAGGGGGCGCGGTCAGCCCCAGCATTTT.

The V gene is TRBV10-3, the J gene TRBJ2-6, with D tentatively TRBD2 (5 bases). Germline V gene sequence: CDR1 ENHRY, CDR2 SYGVKD. V dropped 0 bases and J dropped 1 base, with 13 bases sitting between them. The CDR3 length is 18 residues. CDR3 sequence reads: CAISESRGRGSGANVLTF. In DNA form, the CDR3 reads TGTGCCATCAGTGAGTCCCGAGGGAGAGGATCTGGGGCCAACGTCCTGACTTTC.

The chain is built from TRBV7-6 and TRBJ1-2, with 10 bases lining up with TRBD1. Germline V gene data show CDR1 as SGHVS and CDR2 as FNYEAQ. V gave up 5 bases and J gave up 8 bases; unmatched junction bases: 5. The CDR3 has 13 amino acids. CDR3 sequence reads: CASSPDRGRGYTF. The DNA of the CDR3 is TGTGCCAGCAGCCCAGACAGGGGGCGAGGCTACACCTTC.

The V call is TRBV7-3, the J call TRBJ2-3; 10 bases line up with TRBD2. With V trimmed by 2 bases and J by 2 bases, 10 bases remained unmatched. The CDR3 runs 18 residues. The germline CDR1 and CDR2 sequences are SGHTA and FQGTGA. CDR3 protein: CASSLVSASGGITDTQYF. The CDR3 DNA reads as TGTGCCAGCAGCTTAGTCTCTGCTAGCGGGGGAATCACAGATACGCAGTATTTT. Complete variable domain (other parts from reference TRBV7-3 and TRBJ2-3): GAGVSQTPSNKVTEKGKYVELRCDPISGHTALYWYRQSLGQGPEFLIYFQGTGAADDSGLPNDRFFAVRPEGSVSTLKIQRTERGDSAVYLCASSLVSASGGITDTQYFGPGTRLTVL.

This clone showed up just once. The sample contains more than one DNA sequence encoding this CDR3. The chain combines TRBV20-1 with TRBJ1-1, with no clear D. CDR1 is DFQATT, CDR2 SNEGSKA, per germline (reference sequence). The CDR3 is 11 amino acids. This chain's CDR3 is CRAAGNTEAFF. CDR3 sequence (DNA): TGCAGGGCCGCCGGGAACACTGAAGCTTTCTTT.

The chain combines TRBV13 with TRBJ2-6; D is possibly TRBD1 or TRBD2 (5 bases each). The CDR3 totals 20 residues. The V end lost 2 bases, the J end lost 1 base, and 21 bases lay between the germline ends. Germline CDR1 reads PRHDT; CDR2 reads FYEKMQ (reference sequence). CDR3 nucleotide sequence: TGTGCCAGCAGCTTAAAGTACCCATACCAGGGCGGGTCTGGGGCCAACGTCCTGACTTTC. Protein: CASSLKYPYQGGSGANVLTF.

V usage is TRBV6-5 and J usage is TRBJ2-3; 9 nucleotides agree with TRBD2. Germline lookup yields CDR1 MNHEY and CDR2 SVGAGI. The CDR3 consists of 15 residues. J gave up 2 bases and V 5 bases, and 5 bases lay outside the gene matches. The CDR3 region is CASSRLAEPTDTQYF. DNA of the CDR3: TGTGCCAGCAGTCGACTAGCGGAGCCCACAGATACGCAGTATTTT.

The chain joins TRBV18 to TRBJ2-1; perhaps TRBD2 as D (6 bases). Germline CDR1 and CDR2: KGHSH and LQKENI. Trimming shortened V by 4 bases and J by 6 bases, and 28 bases separated the two germline ends. The CDR3 contains 19 residues. CDR3 loop: CASSLRFRDSPQGINEQFF. CDR3 DNA sequence: TGTGCCAGCTCACTTAGGTTCCGGGACTCCCCGCAAGGCATCAATGAGCAGTTCTTC.

The chain uses TRBV11-2 and TRBJ1-1; 7 positions agree with TRBD1. Trimming took 5 bases from V and 1 from J; bases not matched to a gene: 7. The CDR3 is made up of 15 amino acids. Looked up from germline, CDR1 is SGHAT and CDR2 is FQNNGV. The CDR3 sequence: CASSQRTGGNTEAFF. In DNA form, the CDR3 reads TGTGCCAGCAGCCAGAGGACAGGCGGGAACACTGAAGCTTTCTTT. Full variable domain (rest looked up from reference TRBV11-2 and TRBJ1-1): EAGVAQSPRYKIIEKRQSVAFWCNPISGHATLYWYQQILGQGPKLLIQFQNNGVVDDSQLPKDRFSAERLKGVDSTLKIQPAKLEDSAVYLCASSQRTGGNTEAFFGQGTRLTVV.

The J gene is TRBJ1-4, the V gene TRBV5-1, with a weak D call TRBD1 (6 bases). Germline V gene sequence: CDR1 SGHRS, CDR2 YFSETQ. The CDR3 loop spans 16 amino acids. The germline V and J ends were trimmed by 4 bases and 3 bases, with 16 bases remaining between them. The CDR3 bases are TGCGCCAGCAGCCAAGACTACAGGGCCCCTAATGAAAAACTGTTTTTT. Translating gives CASSQDYRAPNEKLFF.

The chain is built from TRBV4-1 and TRBJ2-3; D remains ambiguous. There are 13 residues in the CDR3. V was shortened by 0 bases and J by 3 bases, with 4 bases between the two germline ends. CDR1 and CDR2 from the germline V gene are MGHRA and YSYEKL. CDR3 nucleotides: TGCGCCAGCAGCCAAGACATAACAGATACGCAGTATTTT. This sequence encodes CASSQDITDTQYF.

This chain connects TRBV5-4 to TRBJ1-2; maybe TRBD1 (6 bases). V was trimmed by 4 bases and J by 1 base, leaving 14 bases between them. Germline lookup yields CDR1 SGHNT and CDR2 YYREEE (reference sequence). This CDR3 comprises 15 residues. DNA for the CDR3: TGTGCCAGCAGCGGGGGACAAAAAGTTAACTATGGCTACACCTTC. Translated: CASSGGQKVNYGYTF.

In DNA, the CDR3 is TGTGCCTCCAAGGGAGGCCCCCTTGAAGCTTTCTTT. Translated, it gives CASKGGPLEAFF. This chain links TRBV10-3 with TRBJ1-1; D unclear. The CDR3 loop spans 12 amino acids. The germline V and J ends were trimmed by 11 bases and 7 bases, with 17 bases remaining between them. The V gene's germline CDR1 is ENHRY and CDR2 SYGVKD.

This chain connects TRBV6-5 to TRBJ2-2, with D unclear. CDR3 size: 11 residues. Looked up from germline, CDR1 is MNHEY and CDR2 is SVGAGI. V was cut by 5 bases and J by 12 bases, with 10 bases left in between. The CDR3 region is CASSSSGKLFF. CDR3 coding DNA: TGTGCCAGCAGTAGCTCCGGCAAGCTGTTTTTT.